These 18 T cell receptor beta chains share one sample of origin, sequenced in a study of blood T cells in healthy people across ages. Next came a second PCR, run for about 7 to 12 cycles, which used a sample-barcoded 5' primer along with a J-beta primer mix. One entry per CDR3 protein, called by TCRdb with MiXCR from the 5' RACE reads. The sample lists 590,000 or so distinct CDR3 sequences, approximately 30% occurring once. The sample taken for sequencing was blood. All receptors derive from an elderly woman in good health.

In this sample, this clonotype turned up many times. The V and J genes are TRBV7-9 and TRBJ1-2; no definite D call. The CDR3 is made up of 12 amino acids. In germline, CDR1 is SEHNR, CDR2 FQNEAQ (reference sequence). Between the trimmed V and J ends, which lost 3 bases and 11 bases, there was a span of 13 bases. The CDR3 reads CASSLLGRDYTF. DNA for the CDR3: TGTGCCAGCAGCTTGCTTGGTCGGGATTACACCTTC.

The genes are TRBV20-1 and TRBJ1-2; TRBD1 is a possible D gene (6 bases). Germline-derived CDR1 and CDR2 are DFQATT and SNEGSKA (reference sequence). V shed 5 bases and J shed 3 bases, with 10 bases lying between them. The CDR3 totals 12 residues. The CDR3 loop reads CSAPRGYYGYTF. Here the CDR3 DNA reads TGCAGTGCTCCCAGGGGATACTATGGCTACACCTTC.

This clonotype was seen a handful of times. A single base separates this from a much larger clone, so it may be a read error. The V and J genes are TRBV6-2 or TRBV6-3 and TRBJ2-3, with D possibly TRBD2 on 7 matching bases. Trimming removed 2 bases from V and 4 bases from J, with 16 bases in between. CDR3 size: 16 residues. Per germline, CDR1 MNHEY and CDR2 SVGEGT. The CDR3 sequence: CASSYVGGRFADTQYF. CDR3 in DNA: TGTGCCAGCAGTTACGTCGGGGGGCGTTTCGCAGATACGCAGTATTTT.

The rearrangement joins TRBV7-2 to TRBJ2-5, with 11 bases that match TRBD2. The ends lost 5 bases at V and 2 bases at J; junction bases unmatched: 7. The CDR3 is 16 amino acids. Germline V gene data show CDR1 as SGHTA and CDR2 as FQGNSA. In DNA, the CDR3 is TGTGCCAGCAGCACCCGACTAGCGGGGCTACAAGAGACCCAGTACTTC. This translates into CASSTRLAGLQETQYF.

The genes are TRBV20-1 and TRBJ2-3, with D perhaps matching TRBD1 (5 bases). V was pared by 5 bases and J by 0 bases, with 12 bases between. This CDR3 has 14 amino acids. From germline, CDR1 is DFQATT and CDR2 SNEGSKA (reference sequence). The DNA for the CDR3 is TGCAGTGCTGCAGGACAACCTAGCACAGATACGCAGTATTTT. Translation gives CSAAGQPSTDTQYF.

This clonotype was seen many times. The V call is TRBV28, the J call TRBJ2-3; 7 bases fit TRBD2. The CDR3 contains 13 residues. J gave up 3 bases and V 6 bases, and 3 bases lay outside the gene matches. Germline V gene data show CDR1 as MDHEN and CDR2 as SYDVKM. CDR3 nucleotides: TGTGCCAGCAGACCCGGGGGGACAGATACGCAGTATTTT. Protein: CASRPGGTDTQYF. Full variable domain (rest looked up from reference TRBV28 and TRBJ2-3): DVKVTQSSRYLVKRTGEKVFLECVQDMDHENMFWYRQDPGLGLRLIYFSYDVKMKEKGDIPEGYSVSREKKERFSLILESASTNQTSMYLCASRPGGTDTQYFGPGTRLTVL.

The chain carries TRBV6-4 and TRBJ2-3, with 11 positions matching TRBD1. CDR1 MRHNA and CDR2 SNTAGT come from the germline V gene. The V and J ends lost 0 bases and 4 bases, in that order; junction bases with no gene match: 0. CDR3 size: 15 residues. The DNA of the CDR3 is TGTGCCAGCAGTGACTCGGGACAGGGGGCAGATACGCAGTATTTT. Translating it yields CASSDSGQGADTQYF.

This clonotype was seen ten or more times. This chain's CDR3 is CASSFLMNTEAFF. The CDR3 region has the DNA TGTGCCAGCAGTTTCCTCATGAACACTGAAGCTTTCTTT. The chain employs TRBV12-3 or TRBV12-4 and TRBJ1-1; D remains ambiguous. Trimming pared 3 bases from V and 0 bases from J, leaving 5 bases between. The CDR3 covers 13 residues.

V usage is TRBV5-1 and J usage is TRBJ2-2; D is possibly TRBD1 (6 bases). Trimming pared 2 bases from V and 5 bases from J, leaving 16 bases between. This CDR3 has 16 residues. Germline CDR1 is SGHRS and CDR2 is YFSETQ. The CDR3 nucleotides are TGCGCCAGCAGCTTACGCTCAGGGGCAGGAACCGGGGAGCTGTTTTTT. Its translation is CASSLRSGAGTGELFF.

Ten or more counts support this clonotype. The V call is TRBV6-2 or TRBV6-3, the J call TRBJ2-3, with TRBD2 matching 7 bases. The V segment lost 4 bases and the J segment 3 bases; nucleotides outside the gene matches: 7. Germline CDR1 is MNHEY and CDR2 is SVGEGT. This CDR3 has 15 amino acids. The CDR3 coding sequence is TGTGCCAGCAGTTTTCTCGGGGGGACGACAGATACGCAGTATTTT. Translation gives CASSFLGGTTDTQYF.

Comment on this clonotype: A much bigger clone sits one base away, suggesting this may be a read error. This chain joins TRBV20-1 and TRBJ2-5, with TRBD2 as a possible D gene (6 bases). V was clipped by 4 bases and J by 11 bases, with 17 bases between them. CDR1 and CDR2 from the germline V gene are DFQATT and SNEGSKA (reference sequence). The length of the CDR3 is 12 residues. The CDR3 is CSATKGRGEQYF. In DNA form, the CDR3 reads TGCAGTGCTACTAAGGGGCGGGGTGAGCAGTACTTC.

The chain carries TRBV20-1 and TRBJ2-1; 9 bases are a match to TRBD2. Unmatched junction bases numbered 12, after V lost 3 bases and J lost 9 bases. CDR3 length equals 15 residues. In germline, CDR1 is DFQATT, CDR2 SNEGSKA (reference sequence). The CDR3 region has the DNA TGCAGTGCTAGTCCTAGCGGGGCGTCCTACGGTGAGCAGTTCTTC. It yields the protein CSASPSGASYGEQFF.

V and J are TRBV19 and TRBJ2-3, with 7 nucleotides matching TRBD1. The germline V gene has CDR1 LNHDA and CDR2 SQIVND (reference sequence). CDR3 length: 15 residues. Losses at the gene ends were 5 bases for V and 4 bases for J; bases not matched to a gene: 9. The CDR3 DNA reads TGTGCCAGTAGTTTAACAGGGGATGTGGCAGATACGCAGTATTTT. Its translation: CASSLTGDVADTQYF.

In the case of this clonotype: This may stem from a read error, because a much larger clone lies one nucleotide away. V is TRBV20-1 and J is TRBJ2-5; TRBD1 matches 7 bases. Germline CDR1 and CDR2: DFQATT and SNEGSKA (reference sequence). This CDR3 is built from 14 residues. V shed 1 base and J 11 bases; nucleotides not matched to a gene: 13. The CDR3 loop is CSARVPGQRNVQYF. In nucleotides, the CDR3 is TGCAGTGCTAGAGTCCCGGGACAGAGAAACGTTCAGTACTTC.

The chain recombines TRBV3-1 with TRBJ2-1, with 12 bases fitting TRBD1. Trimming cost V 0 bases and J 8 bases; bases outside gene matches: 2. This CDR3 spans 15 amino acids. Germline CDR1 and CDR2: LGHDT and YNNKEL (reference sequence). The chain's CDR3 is CASSQEGQGADEQFF. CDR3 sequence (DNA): TGTGCCAGCAGCCAAGAGGGACAGGGGGCCGATGAGCAGTTCTTC.

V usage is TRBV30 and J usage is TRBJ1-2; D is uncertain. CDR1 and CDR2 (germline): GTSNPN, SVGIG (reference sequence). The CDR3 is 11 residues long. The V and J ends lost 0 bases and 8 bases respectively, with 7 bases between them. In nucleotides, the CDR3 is TGTGCCTGGAGTGTACTGGTCGGCTACACCTTC. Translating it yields CAWSVLVGYTF.

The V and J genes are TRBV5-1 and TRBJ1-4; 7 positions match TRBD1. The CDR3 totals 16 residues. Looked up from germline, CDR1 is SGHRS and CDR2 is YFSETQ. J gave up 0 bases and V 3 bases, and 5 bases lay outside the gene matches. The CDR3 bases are TGCGCCAGCAGCTCGAACAGGGGATCAACTAATGAAAAACTGTTTTTT. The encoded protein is CASSSNRGSTNEKLFF.

The CDR3 region is CASSHGEGNQPQHF. CDR3 DNA: TGTGCCAGCAGCCATGGCGAGGGCAATCAGCCCCAGCATTTT. The V and J genes are TRBV6-6 and TRBJ1-5; D call uncertain. This CDR3 region has 14 residues. Trimming stripped 6 bases from V and 2 bases from J, with 11 bases between. Germline values: CDR1 MNHNY, CDR2 SVGAGI (reference sequence).